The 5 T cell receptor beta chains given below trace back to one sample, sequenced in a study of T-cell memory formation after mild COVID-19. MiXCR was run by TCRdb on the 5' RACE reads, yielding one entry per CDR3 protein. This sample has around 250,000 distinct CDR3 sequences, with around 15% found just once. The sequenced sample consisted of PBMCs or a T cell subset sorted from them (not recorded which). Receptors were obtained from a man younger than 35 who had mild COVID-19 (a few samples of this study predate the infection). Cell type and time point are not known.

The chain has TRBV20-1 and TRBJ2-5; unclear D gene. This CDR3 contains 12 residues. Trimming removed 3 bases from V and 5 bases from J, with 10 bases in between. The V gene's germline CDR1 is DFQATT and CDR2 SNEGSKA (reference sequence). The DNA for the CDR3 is TGCAGTGCTAGCCCGGCCTGGGAGACCCAGTACTTC. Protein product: CSASPAWETQYF.

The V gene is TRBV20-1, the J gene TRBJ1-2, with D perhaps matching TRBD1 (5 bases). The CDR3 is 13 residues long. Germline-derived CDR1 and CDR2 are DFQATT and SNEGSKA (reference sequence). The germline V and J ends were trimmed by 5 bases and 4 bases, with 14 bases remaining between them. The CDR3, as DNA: TGCAGTGCTTTCCAGTTGGGACGCTATGGCTACACCTTC. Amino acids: CSAFQLGRYGYTF.

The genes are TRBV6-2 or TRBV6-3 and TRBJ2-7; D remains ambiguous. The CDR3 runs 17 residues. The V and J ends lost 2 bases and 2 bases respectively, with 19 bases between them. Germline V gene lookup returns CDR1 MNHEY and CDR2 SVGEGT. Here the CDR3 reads CASSYPGRYSDPYEQYV. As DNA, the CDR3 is TGTGCCAGCAGTTACCCTGGGCGGTACAGCGATCCCTACGAGCAGTACGTC.

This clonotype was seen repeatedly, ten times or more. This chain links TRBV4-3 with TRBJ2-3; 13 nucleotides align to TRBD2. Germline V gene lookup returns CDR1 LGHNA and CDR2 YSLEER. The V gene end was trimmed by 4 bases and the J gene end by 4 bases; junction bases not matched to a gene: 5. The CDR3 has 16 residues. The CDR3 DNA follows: TGCGCCAGCAGCCCCGAACTAGCGGGGGGGCCAGATACGCAGTATTTT. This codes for CASSPELAGGPDTQYF.

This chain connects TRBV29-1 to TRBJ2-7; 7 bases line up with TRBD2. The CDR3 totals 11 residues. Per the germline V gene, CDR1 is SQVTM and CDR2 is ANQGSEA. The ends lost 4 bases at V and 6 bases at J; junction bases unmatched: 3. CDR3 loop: CSVVRGVEQYV. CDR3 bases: TGCAGCGTTGTCCGGGGGGTCGAGCAGTACGTC.